This record concerns one T cell receptor (beta chain) sequence. These data are taken from a study of blood T cell repertoires in COVID-19. Study as a whole: Acute and convalescent COVID-19 specimens originated in the United States, Italy and Spain. Sample material is recorded as cDNA or gDNA derived from T cells, B-cell-depleted T cells, or PBMCs.

Authors' methods: Nucleated cell counts were estimated from reference gene primer amplification. TCRdb's copy holds only in-frame clones and misses some; the assay was immunoSEQ multiplex PCR. Clone size and V and J calls were adopted from that table, with D and trimming inferred from the DNA. The data contain 35,000 to 40,000 clones, about 88% of them singletons. Germline CDR1 MNHEY, CDR2 SMNVEV (reference sequence). Trimming left V 0 bases short and J 5 bases short, with 16 bases between. The CDR3 runs to 16 residues. The rearrangement uses TRBV27 and TRBJ2-5, with D possibly TRBD1 on 5 matching bases. Sequenced material: peripheral blood. This receptor was obtained from a man between 70 and 80 years old with active COVID-19. The CDR3 DNA sequence: TGTGCCAGCAGTTTATCGTCCAGGGAAGGGTACGAGACCCAGTACTTC. This encodes CASSLSSREGYETQYF.